Each of the 14 T cell receptor beta chains below was sequenced from the same sample in a study of blood T cell repertoires in COVID-19. Profiling relied on immunoSEQ multiplex PCR, and the TCRdb table lists in-frame clones only, not all of them. The sample carries almost 90,000 clones, about 90% recorded once. The sequenced sample was peripheral blood. The receptor set was obtained from a man aged 18 to 29 with COVID-19, enrolled during active disease.

This clone has a handful of counts. This chain links TRBV6-1 with TRBJ2-1, with 10 bases fitting TRBD2. The germline V gene has CDR1 MNHNS and CDR2 SASEGT. The CDR3 is made up of 15 amino acids. V shed 3 bases, J shed 3 bases, and the junction held 2 bases outside the gene matches. As DNA, the CDR3 is TGTGCCAGCAGTGAGATAGCGGGAGGCTACAATGAGCAGTTCTTC. Amino acids: CASSEIAGGYNEQFF.

CDR3 amino acids: CASSLWEAAKVYEQYF. The CDR3 region has the DNA TGTGCCAGCAGTTTATGGGAAGCGGCGAAAGTCTACGAGCAGTACTTC. The chain recombines TRBV28 with TRBJ2-7; D perhaps matches TRBD2 (5 bases). Germline-derived CDR1 and CDR2 are MDHEN and SYDVKM. The CDR3 runs to 16 residues. Trimming left V 0 bases short and J 3 bases short, with 15 bases between.

V and J are TRBV10-3 and TRBJ2-5; no reliable D call. Trimming took 10 bases from V and 0 from J, leaving 18 bases between them. The germline CDR1 and CDR2 sequences are ENHRY and SYGVKD. The length of the CDR3 is 15 residues. CDR3 sequence: CATTEINSHQETQYF. The CDR3 coding sequence is TGTGCCACCACCGAGATAAACAGTCACCAAGAGACCCAGTACTTC.

This chain uses TRBV24-1 with TRBJ2-2; TRBD2 matches 14 bases. V shed 1 base and J 6 bases; nucleotides not matched to a gene: 3. Germline-derived CDR1 and CDR2 are KGHDR and SFDVKD. CDR3 length: 17 amino acids. CDR3 sequence (DNA): TGTGCCACCAGTGATTTAGGGACTAGCGGGAGTCCCGGGGAGCTGTTTTTT. Translating it yields CATSDLGTSGSPGELFF.

The chain couples TRBV14 to TRBJ2-1, with TRBD2 as a possible D gene (5 bases). The CDR3 covers 15 residues. Trimming pared 1 base from V and 3 bases from J, leaving 10 bases between. Germline CDR1 reads SGHDN; CDR2 reads FVKESK. The CDR3 loop is CASSQAGIDYNEQFF. CDR3 DNA sequence: TGTGCCAGCAGCCAAGCGGGAATAGACTACAATGAGCAGTTCTTC.

Points on this clone: The same CDR3 arises from other DNA sequences in this sample as well. The V call is TRBV6-5, the J call TRBJ2-7, with 11 bases lining up with TRBD2. Germline V CDR1 and CDR2: MNHEY, SVGAGI. The trim removed 0 bases at V and 3 bases at J, leaving 1 base unmatched. The CDR3 runs to 15 residues. The CDR3 region is CASSYSLAGGYEQYF. DNA of the CDR3: TGTGCCAGCAGTTACTCGCTAGCGGGAGGCTACGAGCAGTACTTC.

The chain combines TRBV19 with TRBJ2-3, with D tentatively TRBD1 (6 bases). V gave up 4 bases and J gave up 1 base, with 6 bases separating them. The CDR3 spans 13 residues. Germline CDR1 reads LNHDA; CDR2 reads SQIVND (reference sequence). The CDR3: CASSTGGTDTQYF. Here the CDR3 DNA reads TGTGCCAGTAGTACAGGGGGCACAGATACGCAGTATTTT.

V and J are TRBV18 and TRBJ1-1, with D possibly TRBD1 on 5 matching bases. Trimming shortened V by 3 bases and J by 6 bases, and 8 bases separated the two germline ends. CDR3 size: 12 residues. Looked up from germline, CDR1 is KGHSH and CDR2 is LQKENI. CDR3: CASSPGGAEAFF. The CDR3 DNA sequence: TGTGCCAGCTCACCGGGGGGAGCTGAAGCTTTCTTT.

The J gene is TRBJ2-7, the V gene TRBV28; 9 bases align to TRBD1. The CDR3 totals 17 residues. The trim removed 3 bases at V and 0 bases at J, leaving 9 bases unmatched. CDR1 is MDHEN, CDR2 SYDVKM, per germline. The CDR3 nucleotides read TGTGCCAGCAGTTTTCCTCGGACAGGGGCGAGCTCCTACGAGCAGTACTTC. Residues: CASSFPRTGASSYEQYF.

The chain has TRBV15 and TRBJ2-3; 7 nucleotides line up with TRBD2. The CDR3 contains 15 residues. CDR1 is LNHNV, CDR2 YYDKDF, per germline (reference sequence). V trimming: 9 bases; J trimming: 0 bases; junction bases outside the gene matches: 9. In DNA, the CDR3 is TGTGCCACTGCACCGAGCGGGACTAGCACAGATACGCAGTATTTT. It yields the protein CATAPSGTSTDTQYF.

The chain joins TRBV7-9 to TRBJ2-7, with a weak D call TRBD1 (6 bases). The CDR3 extends over 15 amino acids. V lost 4 bases, J lost 0 bases, and 13 bases lay in between. CDR1 and CDR2 from the germline V gene are SEHNR and FQNEAQ (reference sequence). CDR3 protein: CASSSRAGASYEQYF. The CDR3 nucleotides read TGTGCCAGCAGCTCTCGGGCAGGGGCCTCCTACGAGCAGTACTTC. The variable domain in full, with the rest retrieved from reference TRBV7-9 and TRBJ2-7, is DTGVSQNPRHKITKRGQNVTFRCDPISEHNRLYWYRQTLGQGPEFLTYFQNEAQLEKSRLLSDRFSAERPKGSFSTLEIQRTEQGDSAMYLCASSSRAGASYEQYFGPGTRLTVT.

This clone showed up just a few times. The chain couples TRBV7-9 to TRBJ2-2; D unclear. The CDR3 is made up of 14 amino acids. Trimming left V 2 bases short and J 5 bases short, with 9 bases between. Germline V lookup: CDR1 SEHNR, CDR2 FQNEAQ (reference sequence). The CDR3 loop reads CASSLNPGTGELFF. The CDR3 DNA is TGTGCCAGCAGCTTAAATCCCGGGACCGGGGAGCTGTTTTTT.

J is TRBJ2-5 and V is TRBV24-1; TRBD2 is a possible D gene (5 bases). Germline V lookup: CDR1 KGHDR, CDR2 SFDVKD. Trimming cost V 5 bases and J 5 bases, with 11 bases left between them. The CDR3 has 13 residues. DNA of the CDR3: TGTGCCACCAGTGTGGCGGGTTCGGAGACCCAGTACTTC. Encoded protein: CATSVAGSETQYF.

A word on this clone: An end of the junction does not agree with germline; a read error may underlie this. The chain recombines TRBV7-9 with TRBJ1-4; TRBD1 agrees at 7 bases. From germline, CDR1 is SEHNR and CDR2 FQNEAQ (reference sequence). CDR3 length: 14 amino acids. The CDR3 is CASSFDRANEKLLF. The CDR3 bases are TGTGCCAGCAGCTTCGACAGGGCAAATGAAAAACTGCTTTTT.